A single count supports the clone carrying this TCR beta chain. Its antigen remains unknown. The sample is drawn from a study of PD-1 blockade in mismatch repair-deficient tumors. Turning to the study itself: Enrolled 2013-2016, patients had progressing, pretreated mismatch repair-deficient cancers of about a dozen types. Overall study results and limits: Tumor-resident clones, often absent from pretreatment blood, expanded after pembrolizumab and then contracted.

TCRs were sequenced from three patients responding to pembrolizumab. TCRdb keeps only in-frame clones here, not all; method: immunoSEQ multiplex PCR. The sample records some 120,000 clones, 88% being singletons. Germline CDR1 SEHNR, CDR2 FQNEAQ (reference sequence). This CDR3 has 13 amino acids. V gave up 5 bases and J gave up 4 bases; unmatched junction bases: 3. The clonotype originates from an adult with mismatch repair-deficient cancer. The specimen comprised peripheral blood, sampled approximately 72 weeks after starting pembrolizumab. J is TRBJ1-1 and V is TRBV7-9, with 8 bases that match TRBD1. DNA of the CDR3: TGTGCCAGCAGCATTACAGGGGGCACTGAAGCTTTCTTT. It encodes CASSITGGTEAFF.